What follows describes a single T cell receptor beta chain. There is no known antigen for this receptor. No clone much larger than this one lies a single base away; base qualities are absent. The method behind the library was the immunoSEQ multiplex PCR assay. A mixture of 60 forward primers for TCR Vbeta segments and 13 reverse primers for TCR Jbeta segments was used in the multiplex PCR. A multiplex PCR assay on genomic DNA amplified the CDR3 region of rearranged TCR beta genes. Amplified TCR beta libraries were sequenced as 87-base-pair reads on the Illumina HiSeq System. From the authors' description of their analysis: In a later analysis, tens of millions of unique TCR beta chains were counted across the approximately 620 repertoires, and approximately 11 million of these chains were shared by at least two donors. To remove PCR and sequencing errors, raw reads were error-corrected and collapsed into unique sequences using a nearest-neighbor algorithm that merged closely related sequences. CDR3 sequences were aligned to IMGT reference sequences to assign V, D and J gene segments. For a sequence to be retained, a match of at least six nucleotides was required to both a V gene segment and a J gene segment. Rearrangements were classified as productive when the CDR3 lacked stop codons and remained in frame with V and J, and all other rearrangements were classified as non-productive. Following IMGT convention, CDR3 was defined as the stretch from the second conserved V-encoded cysteine to the conserved J-encoded phenylalanine. In an earlier analysis of approximately 590 of the donors, sequences lacking an unambiguous match to a single V gene segment were excluded. In an earlier analysis of roughly 500 of the donors, V segments were called functional above 56.7% productive rearrangements and were called segregating when the between-donor standard deviation exceeded 5%. To diagnose cytomegalovirus status from the catalog of TCR beta chain sequences, a statistical classification framework was built. A later analysis assigned V and J genes by comparing TCR nucleotide sequences with IMGT/GENE-DB human TR gene sequences. A later analysis assigned CDR3 sequences and most-parsimonious VDJ recombination scenarios with the TCRdist pipeline. In a later analysis, each TCR beta chain was defined by its CDR3 amino acid sequence together with its V-gene family, and reads without a unique V-gene family were excluded. To address suspected cross-contamination and a sequencing artifact, a later analysis removed 592 highly shared, low-generation-probability nucleotide sequences. A later analysis calculated a clonal expansion index for each public chain from normalized within-repertoire ranks of inferred template counts. In a later analysis, generation probabilities were computed using a VDJ recombination model fitted to out-of-frame rearrangements, and the results were checked against IGoR. In a later analysis, hypergeometric tests were used to score TCR-TCR, TCR-HLA and TCR-CMV co-occurrence, with a repertoire-size bias correction applied to TCR pairs. In a later analysis, false discovery rates were estimated by permuting HLA or CMV assignments 20 times. In a later analysis, co-occurring TCRs were grouped with DBSCAN, and TCRdist sequence similarity was added when clustering was performed within HLA-allele-positive subsets. Repertoires with fewer than 30,000 or more than 120,000 public chains were left out of co-occurrence clustering, as were five repertoires with anomalous nucleotide sharing. The source is immuneACCESS, and TCRdb retained only in-frame sequences with V and J called. Part of the clones is not carried over; for the studies checked, unresolved V genes explain less than half of this, and the remainder is unexplained. V and J calls plus clone size are reproduced from that table; the DNA served to infer D and trimming. This sample gives about 110,000 clones in total; under 85% of them show up just once. The ten biggest clones cover approximately 8.4% of the sample.

This sample was included in a study of cytomegalovirus exposure and HLA in healthy donors (dated by TCRdb to the late 2010s). With respect to the entire study: According to an earlier analysis of 587 of the donors, 150 million to 200 million T cells yielded 117 million unique TCR beta sequences and about 300 Gb of sequence data. About 280 gigabases of sequencing data and 70 million to 100 million unique TCR sequences made up an early release that covered approximately 650 HLA-typed donors. Of the roughly 400 genotyped donors, less than 85% were placed in the genetic ancestry cluster associated with self-reported Caucasian donors. The study was designed to test whether signatures of past pathogen exposure could be identified by cataloging public T cell receptors. The study used immunosequencing to profile the T cell repertoires of approximately 650 subjects and linked those repertoires to cytomegalovirus serostatus. A separate validation cohort of 90 to 150 different subjects was used in addition to the roughly 700-subject first cohort. High-throughput TCR immunosequencing, statistical association of individual TCRs with disease status, and machine learning were combined to predict cytomegalovirus infection status. A later analysis re-examined previously published TCR beta repertoires from 610 or so donors and added high-resolution HLA genotyping to investigate patterns of TCR occurrence. Rather than using new phenotypic data, the later analysis identified candidate immune exposures from TCR beta sequences and from how often those sequences occurred across donors. An earlier analysis of 450 to 750 of the donors used high-throughput TCR beta sequencing to judge whether each TCR beta V gene segment behaved as functional or pseudogenic. Alongside the repertoire data, information on donor age, sex, ethnicity and CMV serostatus was compiled. A later genetic analysis took genome-wide SNP genotypes for about three fifths of the 666 donors and used that subset as a discovery cohort. Every discovery cohort repertoire had been produced on one sequencing platform. HLA typing included class I and class II loci at four-digit resolution. Typing coverage varied by locus: roughly 629-640 donors for A, B, C, DRB1 and DQB1; approximately 500 for DQA1; around 610 for DPA1; under 490 for DPB1. A handful of DR-DQ haplotypes were handled as single units for association and clustering because linkage in the cohort was strong. On average, around 200,000 unique TCR beta nucleotide sequences were sequenced per donor among a few hundred genotyped donors of the cohort, with approximately 18% of those sequences being non-productive. The study at large found these results: An earlier analysis of approximately 600 of the donors showed that most TCR beta V segments appeared in productive rearrangements either about 87% or about 30% of the time, which broadly matched IMGT annotations. According to a later analysis, most CMV-associated TCR beta chains appeared to be HLA-restricted, and the HLA associations seemed to be driven largely by CMV exposure. In both the original and validation cohorts, the classifier was reported to diagnose cytomegalovirus status with high specificity and sensitivity. In the study, approximately 150 TCR beta chains were listed as associated with cytomegalovirus. A cluster of highly shared sequence variants was judged likely to be a technical artifact of the sequencing pipeline. When HLA alleles, especially DR and DQ, strongly co-occurred, attributing TCR associations to individual alleles was difficult. A later genetic analysis reported fewer N-insertions in productive TCRs among donors in an Asian-associated ancestry cluster than the roughly 670-donor mean. In a later genetic analysis, a missense DCLRE1C variant was associated with V-gene and J-gene trimming of TCR beta chains, and the association was replicated in an independent cohort. In a later analysis, HLA-associated TCR beta chains showed more clonal expansion and lower generation probabilities than non-associated chains that were equally common. At a false discovery rate of 0.05, a later analysis linked some 18,000 TCR beta sequences to specific HLA alleles. While some public TCRs were present in many individuals, most TCR sequences turned up only very rarely across donors. Roughly uniform sequencing depth across donors was assumed in presence/absence analyses, although this assumption may not hold. Some IMGT-functional V segments, including TRBV6-2 and TRBV6-3, could not be distinguished by the 87-base-pair reads and were therefore excluded. It was suggested by the authors that the approach could potentially be generalized to other disease states and immunological phenotypes. Because counts were too low, seventeen rarely observed V segments, including chromosome 9 orphons, were excluded from the earlier analysis of 587 of the donors. Immune exposure information for the cohort was limited to CMV serostatus. A further reported finding was that TCR beta sequences accurately predicted the HLA-A and HLA-B alleles for most subjects in the first cohort. Linkage disequilibrium might explain the correlated functional status among segregating V segments, but an unknown experimental factor could not be ruled out. A later analysis found that TCR association rates varied across HLA loci, with DRB1 alleles showing the most associated TCRs and HLA-C alleles the fewest. According to a later analysis, parvovirus B19, influenza, CMV and Epstein-Barr virus appeared linked to several top co-occurrence clusters. HLA typing was unavailable for some donors at each locus, so association tests used only the typed subset. Only TCR beta chains were sequenced in this cohort, and the absence of alpha or paired-chain data limited detectable features. Three of the identified cytomegalovirus-associated TCR beta chains were confirmed in vitro to be specific for cytomegalovirus antigens.

V gives up 7 bases and J gives up 0 bases, and the segment between their germline ends measures 13 bases. Counted from cysteine to phenylalanine, this CDR3 has 15 amino acids. The DNA shown is the 45-base CDR3, in frame from base 1. CDR1 and CDR2, looked up from the germline V gene, are SGHDT and YYEEEE. The cohort comprised fewer than 700 healthy bone marrow donors. At the time of sampling, every cohort member was nominally healthy, though immune exposures that went unrecorded were likely present. The donor tested CMV seronegative and was one of the 352 seronegative cohort members. A peripheral blood sample was collected from each donor, and TCR beta sequencing was performed on peripheral blood mononuclear cells. The Qiagen DNeasy Blood Extraction Kit was used to extract genomic DNA from the blood cell samples.

Source material: PBMCs. This receptor was taken from a man aged 40-49 years in good health and CMV-seronegative. The V gene is TRBV5-6 and the J gene is TRBJ2-2; D gene: possibly TRBD2, on 6 matching bases. The CDR3 has the sequence CASRLGGANTGELFF. The bases are TGTGCCAGCCGCCTCGGCGGGGCGAACACCGGGGAGCTGTTTTTT. The variable domain in full, with residues beyond the CDR3 obtained from the reference TRBV5-6 and TRBJ2-2 genes, is DAGVTQSPTHLIKTRGQQVTLRCSPKSGHDTVSWYQQALGQGPQFIFQYYEEEERQRGNFPDRFSGHQFPNYSSELNVNALLLGDSALYLCASRLGGANTGELFFGEGSRLTVL.